This T cell receptor (beta chain) comes out of a study of T cell responses to AZD1222 COVID-19 vaccine. Broader study findings: Spike-specific TCR breadth and depth were elevated following two AZD1222 doses.

Trimming cost V 5 bases and J 7 bases, with 12 bases left between them. This CDR3 comprises 13 residues. The germline gives CDR1 LNHDA, CDR2 SQIVND (reference sequence). The data were produced by immunoSEQ multiplex PCR, yet TCRdb's version contains in-frame clones alone and is incomplete. The sample holds over 50,000 clones, about 89% seen once. As regards this clone: Its antigen is still unknown.

The TCR sequence derives from an adult who received the AZD1222 COVID-19 vaccine. Here the sequenced sample was peripheral blood, taken 28 days after the second AZD1222 dose. V usage is TRBV19 and J usage is TRBJ2-4; no definite D call. The CDR3 DNA reads TGTGCCAGTAGTTCTTATTTGGGGAACATTCAGTACTTC. It codes for CASSSYLGNIQYF.